A single sample gave rise to the 4 T cell receptor beta chains below, sequenced in a study of T cell changes during pregnancy in multiple sclerosis. Using immunoSEQ multiplex PCR, the repertoire was profiled, and TCRdb retains in-frame clones only, with some absent. The table lists tens of thousands of clones, 90% to 95% of them singletons. The material sequenced was peripheral blood, taken in the second trimester of pregnancy. Receptors were obtained from a female donor in good health, enrolled as a control in a pregnancy study.

The chain carries TRBV10-3 and TRBJ2-7; 9 bases match TRBD1. Trimming took 2 bases from V and 5 from J; bases not matched to a gene: 10. This CDR3 has 16 amino acids. Per the germline V gene, CDR1 is ENHRY and CDR2 is SYGVKD. The CDR3 sequence: CAISEPGQGTRNEQYF. In DNA form, the CDR3 reads TGTGCCATCAGTGAGCCGGGACAGGGAACTAGGAACGAGCAGTACTTC.

The genes are TRBV4-1 and TRBJ2-7, with D perhaps matching TRBD1 (5 bases). V was shortened by 4 bases and J by 6 bases, with 10 bases between the two germline ends. In germline, CDR1 is MGHRA, CDR2 YSYEKL. The CDR3 spans 12 residues. CDR3 residues: CASSPGQREQYF. DNA for the CDR3: TGCGCCAGCAGCCCTGGACAACGCGAGCAGTACTTC.

The chain employs TRBV2 and TRBJ2-7; TRBD1 might be the D (5 bases). The CDR3 spans 12 residues. Germline V gives CDR1 SNHLY, CDR2 FYNNEI. With 7 bases removed from V and 7 bases from J, the gap between germline ends came to 14 bases. Here the CDR3 DNA reads TGTGCCAGCAACTTTGAGTCAGGGGAGCAGTACTTC. Amino acids: CASNFESGEQYF.

This clone was detected only a few times. This chain connects TRBV7-9 to TRBJ1-1; D remains ambiguous. Germline V gene lookup returns CDR1 SEHNR and CDR2 FQNEAQ (reference sequence). The CDR3 contains 14 residues. The germline V and J ends were trimmed by 1 base and 0 bases, with 6 bases remaining between them. CDR3 residues: CASSLEQMNTEAFF. The CDR3 DNA follows: TGTGCCAGCAGCTTAGAACAAATGAACACTGAAGCTTTCTTT.